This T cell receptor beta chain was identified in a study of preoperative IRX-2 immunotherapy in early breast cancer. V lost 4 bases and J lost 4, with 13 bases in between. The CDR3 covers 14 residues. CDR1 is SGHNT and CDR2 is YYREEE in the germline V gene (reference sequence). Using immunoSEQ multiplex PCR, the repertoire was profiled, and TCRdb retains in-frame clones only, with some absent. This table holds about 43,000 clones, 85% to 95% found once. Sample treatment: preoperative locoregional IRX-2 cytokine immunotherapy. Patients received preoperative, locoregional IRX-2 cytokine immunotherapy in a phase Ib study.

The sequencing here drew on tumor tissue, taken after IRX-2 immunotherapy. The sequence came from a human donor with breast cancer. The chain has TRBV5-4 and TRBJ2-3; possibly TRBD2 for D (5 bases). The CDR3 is CASSPPEAPDTQYF. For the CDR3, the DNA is TGTGCCAGCAGCCCCCCGGAGGCGCCAGATACGCAGTATTTT.